This TCR beta chain was identified in a study of shared clonotypes between healthy human individuals. Study outcomes and limitations: Sorted-subset samples were not fully sequenced, rarefaction indicated.

V was shortened by 1 base and J by 5 bases, with 9 bases between the two germline ends. Germline V gene lookup returns CDR1 SGHRS and CDR2 YFSETQ. The CDR3 has 13 amino acids. Concerning this clone itself: Its antigen remains unknown.

TCRdb keeps only in-frame clones here, not all; method: immunoSEQ multiplex PCR. The table lists 2,100,000 or so clones, 95% of them singletons. The chain uses TRBV5-1 and TRBJ1-1, with D perhaps matching TRBD1 (5 bases). Sequenced input: naive CD4+ T cells sorted from blood. Subset denoted: CD45RA+ positively selected. The TCR comes from a man aged 18 to 29 in good health. CDR3 in DNA: TGCGCCAGCAGCTTGTTTGGGGGGACTGAAGCTTTCTTT. Translated: CASSLFGGTEAFF.